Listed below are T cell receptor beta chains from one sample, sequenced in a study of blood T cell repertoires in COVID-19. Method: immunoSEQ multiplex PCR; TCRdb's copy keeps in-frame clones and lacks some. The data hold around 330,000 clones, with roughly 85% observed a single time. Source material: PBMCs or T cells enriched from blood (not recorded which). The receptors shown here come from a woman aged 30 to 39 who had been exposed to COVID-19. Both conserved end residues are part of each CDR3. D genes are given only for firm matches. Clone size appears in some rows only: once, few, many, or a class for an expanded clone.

TGTGCCAGCGGACACTCCACGGGTACTGAAGCTTTCTTT	CASGHSTGTEAFF	TRBJ1-1	few	TRBV12-3/TRBV12-4	.
TGTGCCAGTAGTATAGAACAGGGGCATGGCTACACCTTC	CASSIEQGHGYTF	TRBJ1-2	.	TRBV19	TRBD1
TGTGCCAGCAGTCCCAGACAGGGGGAAAATTTTGGCTACACCTTC	CASSPRQGENFGYTF	TRBJ1-2	once	TRBV27	TRBD1
TGTGCCAGCAGTTTAGCCCGGGTAGACGAGCAGTACTTC	CASSLARVDEQYF	TRBJ2-7	.	TRBV12-3/TRBV12-4	.
TGTGCCAGCATGAGGGCAGATACGCAGTATTTT	CASMRADTQYF	TRBJ2-3	.	TRBV2	.
TGCGCCAGCAGCCAAGATATGGTGCAGGGAGCTTTCTTT	CASSQDMVQGAFF	TRBJ1-1	.	TRBV4-1	.
TGTGCCAGCAGCGTAGCCGGGACAGGACTAGGGTCGGGCTACACCTTC	CASSVAGTGLGSGYTF	TRBJ1-2	.	TRBV9	TRBD1
TGTGCCAGCTCCCTCGGGACAGGGACTAACTATGGCTACACCTTC	CASSLGTGTNYGYTF	TRBJ1-2	.	TRBV18	TRBD1
TGTGCCAGCAGCTTGTCTGGACAGGCCAATTCACCCCTCCACTTT	CASSLSGQANSPLHF	TRBJ1-6	few	TRBV5-4	TRBD1
TGTGCCAGCAGTGAACGTTTAACAGGGAACAATCAGCCCCAGCATTTT	CASSERLTGNNQPQHF	TRBJ1-5	.	TRBV2	.
TGTGCCAGCAGCGTAGATCAGGGGGTGAGTTCACCCCTCCACTTT	CASSVDQGVSSPLHF	TRBJ1-6	.	TRBV9	TRBD1
TGTGCCAGCCACGCCCAGGCGAACACTGAAGCTTTCTTT	CASHAQANTEAFF	TRBJ1-1	.	TRBV6-5	.
TGTGCCTTGGGACAGGCCCCCCCCTACGAGCAGTACTTC	CALGQAPPYEQYF	TRBJ2-7	.	TRBV30	TRBD1
TGTGCCAGCAGCCCCGGGGGTGCAACTAATGAAAAACTGTTTTTT	CASSPGGATNEKLFF	TRBJ1-4	.	TRBV7-2	.
TGTGCCAGCAGCTTACTTACAGGGTTGAACACTGAAGCTTTCTTT	CASSLLTGLNTEAFF	TRBJ1-1	.	TRBV7-9	.
TGTGCCAGCAGCTTAGAGGCTAGCGGGGGGTTTTACAATGAGCAGTTCTTC	CASSLEASGGFYNEQFF	TRBJ2-1	.	TRBV7-6	TRBD2
TGCGCCAGCAGCTTGGGACAGATGAACACTGAAGCTTTCTTT	CASSLGQMNTEAFF	TRBJ1-1	.	TRBV5-1	.
TGCAGCGCCCTTCACGGGGAGCCTAACTATGGCTACACCTTC	CSALHGEPNYGYTF	TRBJ1-2	.	TRBV29-1	.
TGTGCCAGTAGTCCTAGACAGGCTTCAATTGGGGAGCTGTTTTTT	CASSPRQASIGELFF	TRBJ2-2	.	TRBV19	.
TGTGCCAGCAGCTTGTGGCTAGCGGGGGCAACAGATACGCAGTATTTT	CASSLWLAGATDTQYF	TRBJ2-3	.	TRBV5-4	TRBD2
TGTGCTAGTGCCGACAGCGGGGGGGCGACGAACACCGGGGAGCTGTTTTTT	CASADSGGATNTGELFF	TRBJ2-2	.	TRBV12-5	TRBD2
TGTGCCTGGAGTGTATCCGAGAGCTCCTACGAGCAGTACTTC	CAWSVSESSYEQYF	TRBJ2-7	.	TRBV30	.
TGTGCCAGCAGTTTATTCACAGGGGTCAGCAATCAGCCCCAGCATTTT	CASSLFTGVSNQPQHF	TRBJ1-5	.	TRBV28	TRBD1
TGTGCCAGCTCACCAAGCACTGATTCCTATGGCTACACCTTC	CASSPSTDSYGYTF	TRBJ1-2	.	TRBV18	.
TGTGCCAGTAGTACCCGGACAGGGCATCTGTACAATGAGCAGTTCTTC	CASSTRTGHLYNEQFF	TRBJ2-1	.	TRBV19	TRBD1
TGTGCCAGCAGCCTAGGGGGCTCGACTGAAGCTTTCTTT	CASSLGGSTEAFF	TRBJ1-1	.	TRBV27	TRBD1
TGTGCCAGCAGTTTAGGGACATCCATTTTAGCCAAAAACATTCAGTACTTC	CASSLGTSILAKNIQYF	TRBJ2-4	.	TRBV28	.
TGTGCCAGCAGTACGAGAGGGTACACTGAAGCTTTCTTT	CASSTRGYTEAFF	TRBJ1-1	once	TRBV28	.
TGTGCCAGCAGTGAAGCCGGGAGGCATCAGCCCCAGCATTTT	CASSEAGRHQPQHF	TRBJ1-5	.	TRBV25-1	.
TGTGCCAGTAGTATCGCGATCGCAGGGGATTCACCCCTCCACTTT	CASSIAIAGDSPLHF	TRBJ1-6	.	TRBV19	.
TGTGCCAGTTCCTTACGGACAGGGGGGCAGGATACGCAGTATTTT	CASSLRTGGQDTQYF	TRBJ2-3	.	TRBV19	TRBD1
TGTGCCAGCAGGGCAGGGGATCAGCCCCAGCATTTT	CASRAGDQPQHF	TRBJ1-5	few	TRBV28	.
TGTGCCAGCTCACCGGTTCGGGAGTTGTCAGATACGCAGTATTTT	CASSPVRELSDTQYF	TRBJ2-3	.	TRBV18	.